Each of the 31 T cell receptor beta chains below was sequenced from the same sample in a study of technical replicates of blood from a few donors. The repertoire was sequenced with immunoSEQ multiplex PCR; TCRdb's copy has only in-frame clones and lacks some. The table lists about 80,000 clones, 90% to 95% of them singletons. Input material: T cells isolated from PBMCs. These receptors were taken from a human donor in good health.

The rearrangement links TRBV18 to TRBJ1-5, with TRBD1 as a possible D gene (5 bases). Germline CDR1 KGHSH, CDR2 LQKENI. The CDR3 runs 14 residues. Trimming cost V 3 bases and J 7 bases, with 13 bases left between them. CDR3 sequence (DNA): TGTGCCAGCTCACCCGCACAGGACATCCAGCCCCAGCATTTT. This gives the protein CASSPAQDIQPQHF.

The CDR3 nucleotides are TGTGCCAGCAGTGGGGGACAGTCAACTAATGAAAAACTGTTTTTT. Protein sequence: CASSGGQSTNEKLFF. The chain is built from TRBV6-1 and TRBJ1-4, with 7 bases matching TRBD1. Germline V gives CDR1 MNHNS, CDR2 SASEGT. The CDR3 consists of 15 residues. Trimming took 4 bases from V and 0 from J; bases not matched to a gene: 2.

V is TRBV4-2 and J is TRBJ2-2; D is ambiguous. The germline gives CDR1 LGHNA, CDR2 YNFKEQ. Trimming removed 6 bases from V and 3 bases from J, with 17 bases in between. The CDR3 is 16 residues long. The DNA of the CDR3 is TGTGCCAGCAGACCCGAACTGACACTGTACACCGGGGAGCTGTTTTTT. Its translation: CASRPELTLYTGELFF.

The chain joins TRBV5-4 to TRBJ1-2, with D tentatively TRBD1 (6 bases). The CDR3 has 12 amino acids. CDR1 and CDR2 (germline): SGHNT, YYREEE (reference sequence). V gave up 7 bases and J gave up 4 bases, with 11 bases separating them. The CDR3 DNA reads TGTGCCAGCTGGGGGCAGTCCTATGGCTACACCTTC. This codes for CASWGQSYGYTF.

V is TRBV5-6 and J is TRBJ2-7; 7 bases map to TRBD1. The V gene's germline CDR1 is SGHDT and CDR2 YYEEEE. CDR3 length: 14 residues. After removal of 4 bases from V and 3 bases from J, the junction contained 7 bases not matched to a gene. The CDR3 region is CASSRMTGNYEQYF. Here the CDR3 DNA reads TGTGCCAGCAGCCGCATGACAGGGAACTACGAGCAGTACTTC.

DNA for the CDR3: TGTGCCAGCAGCTCCTTGACAGGGAACGTAGAGACCCAGTACTTC. Translated, it gives CASSSLTGNVETQYF. This chain uses TRBV5-4 with TRBJ2-5; 7 bases agree with TRBD1. Germline-derived CDR1 and CDR2 are SGHNT and YYREEE (reference sequence). V lost 3 bases, J lost 4 bases, and 9 bases stayed unmatched. The CDR3 has 15 amino acids.

The CDR3 here is CASSPAGGLGEQFF. For the CDR3, the DNA is TGTGCCAGCAGCCCAGCGGGAGGCCTGGGTGAGCAGTTCTTC. The V call is TRBV7-3, the J call TRBJ2-1, with TRBD2 matching 9 bases. Germline V lookup: CDR1 SGHTA, CDR2 FQGTGA. The J segment lost 9 bases and the V segment lost 5 bases, leaving 8 bases of the junction unmatched. This CDR3 has 14 amino acids. Full variable domain (remainder filled in from reference TRBV7-3 and TRBJ2-1): GAGVSQTPSNKVTEKGKYVELRCDPISGHTALYWYRQSLGQGPEFLIYFQGTGAADDSGLPNDRFFAVRPEGSVSTLKIQRTERGDSAVYLCASSPAGGLGEQFFGPGTRLTVL.

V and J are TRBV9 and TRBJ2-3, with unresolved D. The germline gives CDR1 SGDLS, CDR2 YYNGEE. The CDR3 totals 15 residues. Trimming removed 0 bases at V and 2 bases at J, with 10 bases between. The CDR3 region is CASSVALPFTDTQYF. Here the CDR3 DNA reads TGTGCCAGCAGCGTAGCTCTACCGTTCACAGATACGCAGTATTTT.

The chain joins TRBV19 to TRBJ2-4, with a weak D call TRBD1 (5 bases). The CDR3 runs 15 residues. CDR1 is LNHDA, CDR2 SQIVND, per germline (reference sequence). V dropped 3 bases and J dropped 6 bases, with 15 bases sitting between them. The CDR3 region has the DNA TGTGCCAGTAGTATCTCACAGGACATACTAAACATTCAGTACTTC. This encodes CASSISQDILNIQYF.

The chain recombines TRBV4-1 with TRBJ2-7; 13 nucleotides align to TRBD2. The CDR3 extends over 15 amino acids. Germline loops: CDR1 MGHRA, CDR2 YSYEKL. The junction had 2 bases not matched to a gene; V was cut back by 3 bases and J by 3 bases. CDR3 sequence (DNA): TGCGCCAGCAGCCACAGACTAGCGGGAGGCTACGAGCAGTACTTC. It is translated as CASSHRLAGGYEQYF.

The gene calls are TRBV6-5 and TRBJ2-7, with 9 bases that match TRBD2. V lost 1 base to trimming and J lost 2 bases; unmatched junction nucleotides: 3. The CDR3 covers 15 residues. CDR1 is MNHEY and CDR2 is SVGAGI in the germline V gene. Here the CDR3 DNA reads TGTGCCAGCAGTTACTTGGCTAGCGGGACCTACGAGCAGTACTTC. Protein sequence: CASSYLASGTYEQYF.

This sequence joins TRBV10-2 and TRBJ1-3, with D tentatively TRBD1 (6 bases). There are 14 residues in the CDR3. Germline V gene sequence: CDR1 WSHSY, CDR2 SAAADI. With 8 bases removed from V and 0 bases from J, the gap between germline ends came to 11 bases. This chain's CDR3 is CASARTVSGNTIYF. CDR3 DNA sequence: TGCGCCAGCGCCCGGACAGTCTCTGGAAACACCATATATTTT.

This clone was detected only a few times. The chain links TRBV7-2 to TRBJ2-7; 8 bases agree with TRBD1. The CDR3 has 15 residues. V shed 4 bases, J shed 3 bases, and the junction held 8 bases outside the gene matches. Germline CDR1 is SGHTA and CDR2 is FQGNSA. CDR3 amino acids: CASSSQGGGNYEQYF. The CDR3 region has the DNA TGTGCCAGCAGCTCACAGGGGGGCGGGAACTACGAGCAGTACTTC.

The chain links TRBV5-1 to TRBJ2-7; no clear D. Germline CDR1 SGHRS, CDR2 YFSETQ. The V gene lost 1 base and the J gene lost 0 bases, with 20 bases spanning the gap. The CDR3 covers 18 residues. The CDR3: CASSLTPPGSQSSYEQYF. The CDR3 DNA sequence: TGCGCCAGCAGCTTGACCCCCCCGGGTTCCCAAAGCTCCTACGAGCAGTACTTC.

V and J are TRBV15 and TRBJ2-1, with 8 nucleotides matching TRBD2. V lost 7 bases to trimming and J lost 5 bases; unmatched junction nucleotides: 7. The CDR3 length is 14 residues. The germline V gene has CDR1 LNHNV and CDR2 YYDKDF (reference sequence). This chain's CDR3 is CATNDGLAHNEQFF. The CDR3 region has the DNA TGTGCCACCAACGATGGACTAGCCCACAATGAGCAGTTCTTC.

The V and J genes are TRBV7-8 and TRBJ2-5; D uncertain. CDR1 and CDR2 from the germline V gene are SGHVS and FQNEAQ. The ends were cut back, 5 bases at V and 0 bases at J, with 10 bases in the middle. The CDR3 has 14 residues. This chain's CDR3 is CASSLNSYQETQYF. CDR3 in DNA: TGTGCCAGCAGCCTCAATAGCTACCAAGAGACCCAGTACTTC.

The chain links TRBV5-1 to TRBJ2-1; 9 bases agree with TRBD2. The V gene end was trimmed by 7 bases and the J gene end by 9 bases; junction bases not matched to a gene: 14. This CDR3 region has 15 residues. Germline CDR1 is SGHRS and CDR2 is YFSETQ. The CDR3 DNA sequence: TGCGCCAGCGCCTATACGGGACTAGCAGGCGGTGAGCAGTTCTTC. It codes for CASAYTGLAGGEQFF.

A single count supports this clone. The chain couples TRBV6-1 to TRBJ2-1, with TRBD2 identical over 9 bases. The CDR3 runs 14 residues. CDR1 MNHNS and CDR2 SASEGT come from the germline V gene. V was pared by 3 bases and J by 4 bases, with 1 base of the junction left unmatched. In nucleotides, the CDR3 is TGTGCCAGCAGTGATAGCGGGAGATACAATGAGCAGTTCTTC. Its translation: CASSDSGRYNEQFF.

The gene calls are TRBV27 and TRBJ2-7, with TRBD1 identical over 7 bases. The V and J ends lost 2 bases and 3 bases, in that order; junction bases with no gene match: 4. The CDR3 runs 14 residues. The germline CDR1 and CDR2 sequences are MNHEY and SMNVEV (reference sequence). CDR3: CASSLDRASYEQYF. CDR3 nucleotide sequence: TGTGCCAGCAGTTTAGACAGGGCAAGCTACGAGCAGTACTTC.

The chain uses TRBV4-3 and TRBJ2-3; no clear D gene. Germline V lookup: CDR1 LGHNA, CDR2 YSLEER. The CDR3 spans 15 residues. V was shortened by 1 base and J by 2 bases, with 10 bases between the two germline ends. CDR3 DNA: TGCGCCAGCAGCCAAGTCAGCGCCGACACAGATACGCAGTATTTT. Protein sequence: CASSQVSADTDTQYF.

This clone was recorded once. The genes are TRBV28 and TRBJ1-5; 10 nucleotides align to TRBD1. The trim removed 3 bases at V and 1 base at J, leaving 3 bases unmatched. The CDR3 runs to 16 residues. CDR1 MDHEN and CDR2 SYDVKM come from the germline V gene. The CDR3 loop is CASSFRQGASNQPQHF. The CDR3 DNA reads TGTGCCAGCAGTTTTCGACAGGGGGCCAGCAATCAGCCCCAGCATTTT.

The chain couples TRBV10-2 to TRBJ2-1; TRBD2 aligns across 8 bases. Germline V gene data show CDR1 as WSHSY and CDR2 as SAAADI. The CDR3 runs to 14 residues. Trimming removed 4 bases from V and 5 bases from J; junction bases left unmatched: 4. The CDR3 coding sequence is TGCGCCAGCAGTGTGAGCGGGAGTCACAATGAGCAGTTCTTC. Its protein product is CASSVSGSHNEQFF.

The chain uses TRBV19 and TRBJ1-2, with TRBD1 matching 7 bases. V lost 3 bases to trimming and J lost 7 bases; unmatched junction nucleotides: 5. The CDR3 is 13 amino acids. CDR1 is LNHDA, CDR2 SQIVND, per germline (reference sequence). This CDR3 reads CASSIDREVGYTF. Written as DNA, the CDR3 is TGTGCCAGTAGTATTGACAGGGAGGTTGGCTACACCTTC.

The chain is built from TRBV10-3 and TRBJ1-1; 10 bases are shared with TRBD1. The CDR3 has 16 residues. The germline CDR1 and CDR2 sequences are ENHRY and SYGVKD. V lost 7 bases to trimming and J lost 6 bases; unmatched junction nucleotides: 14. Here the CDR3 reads CAITGTGEGSSAEAFF. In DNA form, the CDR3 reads TGTGCCATCACCGGGACAGGGGAAGGTTCCAGCGCTGAAGCTTTCTTT.

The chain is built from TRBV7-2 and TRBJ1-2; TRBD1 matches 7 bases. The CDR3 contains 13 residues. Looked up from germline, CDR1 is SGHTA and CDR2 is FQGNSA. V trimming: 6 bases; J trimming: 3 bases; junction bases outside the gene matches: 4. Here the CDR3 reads CASRLRGDYGYTF. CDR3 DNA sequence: TGTGCCAGCAGGCTCAGGGGGGACTATGGCTACACCTTC. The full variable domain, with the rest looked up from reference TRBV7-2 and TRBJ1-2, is GAGVSQSPSNKVTEKGKDVELRCDPISGHTALYWYRQSLGQGLEFLIYFQGNSAPDKSGLPSDRFSAERTGGSVSTLTIQRTQQEDSAVYLCASRLRGDYGYTFGSGTRLTVV.

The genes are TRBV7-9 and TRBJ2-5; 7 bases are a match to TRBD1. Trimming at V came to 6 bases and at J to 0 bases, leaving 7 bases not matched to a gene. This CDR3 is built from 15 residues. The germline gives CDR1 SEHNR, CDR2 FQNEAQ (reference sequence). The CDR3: CASSQTGQYQETQYF. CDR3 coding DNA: TGTGCCAGCAGTCAGACGGGACAGTACCAAGAGACCCAGTACTTC.

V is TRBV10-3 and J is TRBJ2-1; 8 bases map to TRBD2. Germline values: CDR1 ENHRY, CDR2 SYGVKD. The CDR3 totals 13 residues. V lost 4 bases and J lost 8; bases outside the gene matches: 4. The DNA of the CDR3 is TGTGCCATCAGTGGACGGGAGGGAGATGAGCAGTTCTTC. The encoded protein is CAISGREGDEQFF.

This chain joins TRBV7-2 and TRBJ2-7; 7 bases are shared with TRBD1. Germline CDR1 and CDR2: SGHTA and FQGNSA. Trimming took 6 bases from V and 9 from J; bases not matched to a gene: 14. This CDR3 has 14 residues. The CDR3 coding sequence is TGTGCCAGCAGTTGGACAGGAGTGCTTTTGGGGCAGTACTTC. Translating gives CASSWTGVLLGQYF. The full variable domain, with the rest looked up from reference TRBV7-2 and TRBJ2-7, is GAGVSQSPSNKVTEKGKDVELRCDPISGHTALYWYRQSLGQGLEFLIYFQGNSAPDKSGLPSDRFSAERTGGSVSTLTIQRTQQEDSAVYLCASSWTGVLLGQYFGPGTRLTVT.

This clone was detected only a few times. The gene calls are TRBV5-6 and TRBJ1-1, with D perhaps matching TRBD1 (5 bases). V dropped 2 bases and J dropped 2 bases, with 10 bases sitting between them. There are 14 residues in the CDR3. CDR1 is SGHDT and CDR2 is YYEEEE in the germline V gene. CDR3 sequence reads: CASSFEGVNTEAFF. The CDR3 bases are TGTGCCAGCAGCTTCGAAGGGGTTAACACTGAAGCTTTCTTT.

CDR3 DNA: TGTGCCAGCAGCACCACAGGGGGCTTAGAGACCCAGTACTTC. Amino acid sequence: CASSTTGGLETQYF. The V call is TRBV27, the J call TRBJ2-5; TRBD1 aligns across 9 bases. The junction had 6 bases not matched to a gene; V was cut back by 6 bases and J by 4 bases. Germline CDR1 reads MNHEY; CDR2 reads SMNVEV (reference sequence). The CDR3 spans 14 residues.

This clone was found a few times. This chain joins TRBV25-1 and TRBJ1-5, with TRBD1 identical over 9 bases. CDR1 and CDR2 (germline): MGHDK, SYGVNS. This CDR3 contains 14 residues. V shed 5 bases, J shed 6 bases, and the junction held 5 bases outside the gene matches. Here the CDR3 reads CASSWTGEGQPQHF. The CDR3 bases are TGTGCCAGCAGTTGGACAGGGGAAGGTCAGCCCCAGCATTTT.